The 4 T cell receptor beta chains listed next were all sequenced from one sample in a study of a mutant IDH1 vaccine in newly diagnosed glioma. No antigen has been assigned to these receptors. TCRdb keeps only in-frame clones here, not all; method: immunoSEQ multiplex PCR. The sample has some 60,000 clones, around four fifths seen once. Time point given: week 47, end of study. The investigators gave 300 ug of mutant IDH1 20-mer peptide in each vaccine dose, together with topical imiquimod. Sequences were derived from PBMCs, sampled from a glioma patient whose treatment included an IDH1 peptide vaccine. Receptor source: a woman in her forties or fifties with glioma.

V is TRBV27 and J is TRBJ1-1, with D tentatively TRBD1 (5 bases). The CDR3 contains 15 residues. V was clipped by 0 bases and J by 3 bases, with 11 bases between them. Per the germline V gene, CDR1 is MNHEY and CDR2 is SMNVEV (reference sequence). The CDR3 region has the DNA TGTGCCAGCAGTTTATCCAGGGCTCGGGACACTGAAGCTTTCTTT. The encoded protein is CASSLSRARDTEAFF.

The chain links TRBV5-4 to TRBJ1-2, with 8 nucleotides matching TRBD1. This CDR3 has 16 amino acids. Per the germline V gene, CDR1 is SGHNT and CDR2 is YYREEE (reference sequence). Trimming removed 4 bases from V and 0 bases from J; junction bases left unmatched: 8. In nucleotides, the CDR3 is TGTGCCAGCAGCAAACCCGGGACAGGAGCTAACTATGGCTACACCTTC. It specifies CASSKPGTGANYGYTF.

The chain recombines TRBV30 with TRBJ2-6; 8 bases are shared with TRBD1. The germline gives CDR1 GTSNPN, CDR2 SVGIG (reference sequence). CDR3 length: 21 amino acids. With V trimmed by 2 bases and J by 4 bases, 22 bases remained unmatched. CDR3 residues: CAWSFRLSGTGAGRGANVLTF. For the CDR3, the DNA is TGTGCCTGGAGTTTTAGACTCTCCGGGACAGGTGCAGGGAGAGGGGCCAACGTCCTGACTTTC.

This sequence joins TRBV14 and TRBJ1-1, with D possibly TRBD1 on 5 matching bases. Germline loops: CDR1 SGHDN, CDR2 FVKESK. The CDR3 covers 14 residues. V lost 1 base and J 5 bases, leaving 11 bases between the germline ends. CDR3 DNA sequence: TGTGCCAGCAGCCAAGGAGCAGGGTGGACTGAAGCTTTCTTT. Translated, it gives CASSQGAGWTEAFF.